Sequencing of this T cell receptor (beta chain) was carried out in a study of blood T cell repertoires in COVID-19. Original methodology: The authors estimated nucleated cell counts from reference gene primer amplification. Here immunoSEQ multiplex PCR was the method, and the copy in TCRdb shows in-frame clones only, minus some. V and J calls and clone size come straight from that table; D and trimming were deduced from the DNA. Of 250,000 to 350,000 clones in the sample, 84% were seen once. The CDR3 has 15 residues. The germline V gene encodes CDR1 MNHNS and CDR2 SASEGT. The J segment lost 4 bases and the V segment lost 2 bases, leaving 3 bases of the junction unmatched.

The sample consisted of peripheral blood. This TCR came from a human donor with COVID-19, enrolled during active disease. The donor label of this sample is uncertain. V gene TRBV6-1 combines with J gene TRBJ2-1; TRBD1 matches 9 bases. This CDR3 reads CASSELTGGYNEQFF. For the CDR3, the DNA is TGTGCCAGCAGTGAACTGACAGGGGGGTACAATGAGCAGTTCTTC.